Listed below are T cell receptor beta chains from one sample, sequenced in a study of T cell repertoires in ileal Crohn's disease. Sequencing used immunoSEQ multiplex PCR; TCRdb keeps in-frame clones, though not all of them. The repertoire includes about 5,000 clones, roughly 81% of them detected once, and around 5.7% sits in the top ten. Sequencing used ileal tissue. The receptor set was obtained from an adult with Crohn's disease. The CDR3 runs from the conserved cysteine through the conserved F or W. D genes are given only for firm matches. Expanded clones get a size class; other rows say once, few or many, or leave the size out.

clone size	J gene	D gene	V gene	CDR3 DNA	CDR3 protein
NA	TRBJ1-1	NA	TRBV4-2	TGTGCCAGCACCTCCCCCACTGAAGCTTTCTTT	CASTSPTEAFF
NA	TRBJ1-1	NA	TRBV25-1	TGTGCCAGCAGTGACTTGACGACAGGCAGTGTTGAAGCTTTCTTT	CASSDLTTGSVEAFF
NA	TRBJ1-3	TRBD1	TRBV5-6	TGTGCCAGCAGCCAACAGGGGGCGAACACCATATATTTT	CASSQQGANTIYF
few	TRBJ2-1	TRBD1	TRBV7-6	TGTGCCAGCAGCTTAACGCAGGGGGCGCAGAATGAGCAGTTCTTC	CASSLTQGAQNEQFF
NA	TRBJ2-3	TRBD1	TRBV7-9	TGTGCCAGCAGCTTAAGGGGACAGCTAATTATGGATACGCAGTATTTT	CASSLRGQLIMDTQYF
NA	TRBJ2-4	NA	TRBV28	TGTGCCAGCAGAACCTTGAGAAATGAGGACATTCAGTACTTC	CASRTLRNEDIQYF
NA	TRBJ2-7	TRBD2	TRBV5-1	TGCGCCAGCAGCTTAAAGGAGGGACTAGCGGGGATCGGGGGGCAGTACTTC	CASSLKEGLAGIGGQYF
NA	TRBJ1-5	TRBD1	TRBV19	TGTGCCAGTAGTATCTGGGGACAGCCCTATCAGCCCCAGCATTTT	CASSIWGQPYQPQHF
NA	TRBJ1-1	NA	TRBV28	TGTGCCAGCAGTTTCGGGCTCAGGAGGGCTGAAGCTTTCTTT	CASSFGLRRAEAFF
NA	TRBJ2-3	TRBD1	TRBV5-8	TGTGCCAGCAGTTCCGGGACAGGGGACCTCACAGATACGCAGTATTTT	CASSSGTGDLTDTQYF
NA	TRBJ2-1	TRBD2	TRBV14	TGTGCCAGCAGCCAGACGACTAGCGGGGCTTACAATGAGCAGTTCTTC	CASSQTTSGAYNEQFF
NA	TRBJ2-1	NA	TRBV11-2	TGTGCCAGCAGCTCTGGGACTGGCATAAGAGGTGAGCAGTTCTTC	CASSSGTGIRGEQFF
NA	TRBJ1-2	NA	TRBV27	TGTGCCAGCAGTCCAGGGTCTTTAAGCTATGGCTACACCTTC	CASSPGSLSYGYTF
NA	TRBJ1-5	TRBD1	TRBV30	TGTGCCTGCCGTATGCCGGGACAGGGGTACGATCAGCCCCAGCATTTT	CACRMPGQGYDQPQHF
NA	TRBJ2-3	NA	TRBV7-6	TGTGCCAGCAGCTTTTCAGGGGGCACAGATACGCAGTATTTT	CASSFSGGTDTQYF
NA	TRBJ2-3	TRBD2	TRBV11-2	TGTGCCAGCTCCAAATCGGGGGGGACAGATACGCAGTATTTT	CASSKSGGTDTQYF
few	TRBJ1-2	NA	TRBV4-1	TGCGCCAGCAGCCCCGGGCGGGGAAATCTTGGCTACACCTTC	CASSPGRGNLGYTF
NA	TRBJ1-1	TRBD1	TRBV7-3	TGTGCCAGCAGCCTCTATCGACAGGGGGGAACTGAAGCTTTCTTT	CASSLYRQGGTEAFF
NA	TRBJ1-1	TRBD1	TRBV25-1	TGTGCCAGCTCCAGAGGGGGCTTCGCTGAAGCTTTCTTT	CASSRGGFAEAFF
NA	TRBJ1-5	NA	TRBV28	TGTGCCAGCGTAAAACAGAGATATCAGCCCCAGCATTTT	CASVKQRYQPQHF
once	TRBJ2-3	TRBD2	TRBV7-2	TGTGCCAGCAGCTTAGCGGGGGGGGCAGATACGCAGTATTTT	CASSLAGGADTQYF
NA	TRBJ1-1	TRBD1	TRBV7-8	TGTGCCAGCAGCAAAGACAGGGTAACCACGATGAACACTGAAGCTTTCTTT	CASSKDRVTTMNTEAFF
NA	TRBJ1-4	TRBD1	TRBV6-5	TGTGCCAGCAGTCAGGGGGCGAGGGGAGAAAAACTGTTTTTT	CASSQGARGEKLFF
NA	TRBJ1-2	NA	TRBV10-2	TGCGCCAGCAGTGAGACGGACGGGATAGGCTACACCTTC	CASSETDGIGYTF
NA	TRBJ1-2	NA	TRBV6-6	TGTGCCAGCAGTATTTCCAATAACAGGGTTTATGGCTACACCTTC	CASSISNNRVYGYTF
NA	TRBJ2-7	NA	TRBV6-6	TGTGCCAGCAGTTACGAGACGACATCCTACGAGCAGTACTTC	CASSYETTSYEQYF
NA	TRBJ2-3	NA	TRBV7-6	TGTGCCAGCAGCTTATGGTTGGCGGCTGATACGCAGTATTTT	CASSLWLAADTQYF
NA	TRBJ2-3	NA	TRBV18	TGTGCCAGCTCACCAAACAGGCGGGATACGCAGTATTTT	CASSPNRRDTQYF
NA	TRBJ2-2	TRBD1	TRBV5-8	TGTGCCAGCACCGAACAGGGGGCGAGCGGGGAGCTGTTTTTT	CASTEQGASGELFF
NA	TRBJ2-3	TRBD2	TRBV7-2	TGTGCCAGCAGCTGGTTTCTAGCGGGGGGCCTCACAGATACGCAGTATTTT	CASSWFLAGGLTDTQYF
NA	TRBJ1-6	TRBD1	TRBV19	TGTGCCAGTAGCCAAATAACAGGACAGGGTAATTCACCCCTCCACTTT	CASSQITGQGNSPLHF
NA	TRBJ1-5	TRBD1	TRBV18	TGTGCCAGCTCACCTACTGGCGTCACAGGGGGCAGGCAGCCCCAGCATTTT	CASSPTGVTGGRQPQHF
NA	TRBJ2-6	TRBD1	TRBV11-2	TGTGCCAGCAGCTTATGGACAGGGAACGGGGCCAACGTCCTGACTTTC	CASSLWTGNGANVLTF
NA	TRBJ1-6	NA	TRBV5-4	TGTGCCAGCAGCTTAGACTTGAATTCACCCCTCCACTTT	CASSLDLNSPLHF
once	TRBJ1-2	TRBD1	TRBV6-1	TGTGCCAGCAGTGATCCGACAGGGGAAGGGTTTGGCTACACCTTC	CASSDPTGEGFGYTF
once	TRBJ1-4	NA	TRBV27	TGTGCCAGCAGTCGCTCCGGGTCCTGGGAGGAAAAACTGTTTTTT	CASSRSGSWEEKLFF
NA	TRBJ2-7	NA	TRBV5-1	TGCGCCAGCAGCTTCCTGACTGACAGGTCCTACGAGCAGTACTTC	CASSFLTDRSYEQYF
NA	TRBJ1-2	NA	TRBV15	TGTGCCACCAGCAGAGATAGCGGGAGATACACCTTC	CATSRDSGRYTF
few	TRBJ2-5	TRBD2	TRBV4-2	TGTGCCAGCAGCCAAGAGCGGGGGGGCCAAGAGACCCAGTACTTC	CASSQERGGQETQYF
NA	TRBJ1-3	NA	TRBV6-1	TGTGCCAGCAGTGAAGCGGCAGGGACTGGAAACACCATATATTTT	CASSEAAGTGNTIYF
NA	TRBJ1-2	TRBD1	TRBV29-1	TGCAGCGTGTTCGGTCATGGACAGGGAGGGTATGGCTACACCTTC	CSVFGHGQGGYGYTF
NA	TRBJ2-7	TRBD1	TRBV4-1	TGCGCCAGCAGCCGGACCAGGGGGCCTGGGTCCTACGAGCAGTACTTC	CASSRTRGPGSYEQYF
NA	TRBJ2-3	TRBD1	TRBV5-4	TGTGCCAGCAGCCTAGGGACAGGGGGCCTGAATACGCAGTATTTT	CASSLGTGGLNTQYF
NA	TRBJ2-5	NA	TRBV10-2	TGCGCCAGCAGTGGCATACTAGTAGGCGAGACCCAGTACTTC	CASSGILVGETQYF
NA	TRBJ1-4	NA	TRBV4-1	TGCGCCAGCAGCCAAGAACCGCACCAGGATGAAAAACTGTTTTTT	CASSQEPHQDEKLFF
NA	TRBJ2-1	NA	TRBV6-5	TGTGCCAGCAGTTACGGGCAGGCTTCTACAATGAAGCAGTTCTTC	CASSYGQASTMKQFF
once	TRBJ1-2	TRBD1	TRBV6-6	TGTGCCAGCAGTTCGCGGGAACAGGGGAACTATGGCTACACCTTC	CASSSREQGNYGYTF
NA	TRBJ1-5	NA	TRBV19	TGTGCCAGTAGTATACCCCGGACAGCTAGCTTTCAGCCCCAGCATTTT	CASSIPRTASFQPQHF
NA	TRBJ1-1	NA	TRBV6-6	TGTGCCAGCAGCTTCGGGGGGGAGGGGACCAACACTGAAGCTTTCTTT	CASSFGGEGTNTEAFF
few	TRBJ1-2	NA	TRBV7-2	TGTGCCAGCAGCTTACCCCCCCCAGGACTCTATGGCTACACCTTC	CASSLPPPGLYGYTF
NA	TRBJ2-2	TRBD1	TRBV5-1	TGCGCCAGCAGCCCTAACGCGGGGACAGGGGGCACCGGGGAGCTGTTTTTT	CASSPNAGTGGTGELFF
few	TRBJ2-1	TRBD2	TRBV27	TGTGCCAGCAGTTTTGATCCCGGACTAGCGGGGGGGCCGATCTACAATGAGCAGTTCTTC	CASSFDPGLAGGPIYNEQFF